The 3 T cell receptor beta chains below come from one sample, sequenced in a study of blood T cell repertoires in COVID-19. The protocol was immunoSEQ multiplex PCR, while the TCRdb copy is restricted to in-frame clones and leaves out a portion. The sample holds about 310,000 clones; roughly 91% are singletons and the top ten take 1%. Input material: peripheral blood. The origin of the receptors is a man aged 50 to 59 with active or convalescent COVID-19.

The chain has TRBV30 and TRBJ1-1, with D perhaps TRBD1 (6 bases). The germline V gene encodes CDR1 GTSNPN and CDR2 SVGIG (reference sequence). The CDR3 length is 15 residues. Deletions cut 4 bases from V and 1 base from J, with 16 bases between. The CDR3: CAWKTGAHRNTEAFF. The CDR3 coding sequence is TGTGCCTGGAAGACAGGAGCCCACCGGAACACTGAAGCTTTCTTT.

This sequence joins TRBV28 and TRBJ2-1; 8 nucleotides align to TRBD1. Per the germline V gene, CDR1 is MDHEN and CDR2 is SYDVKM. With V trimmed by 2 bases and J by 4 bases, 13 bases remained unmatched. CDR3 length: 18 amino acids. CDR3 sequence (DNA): TGTGCCAGCAGTTTACCCCCAATAAGGGACAGGTCTTACAATGAGCAGTTCTTC. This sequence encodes CASSLPPIRDRSYNEQFF.

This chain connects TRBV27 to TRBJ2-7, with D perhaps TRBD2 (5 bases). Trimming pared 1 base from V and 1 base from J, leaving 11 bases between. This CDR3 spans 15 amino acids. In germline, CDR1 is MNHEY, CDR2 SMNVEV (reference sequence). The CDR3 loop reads CASSLFGELSYEQYF. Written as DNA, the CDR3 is TGTGCCAGCAGTTTATTCGGGGAGCTTTCCTACGAGCAGTACTTC.